The source of this T cell receptor (beta chain) is a study of blood T cell repertoires in COVID-19. This clone was counted between two and nine times. The CDR3 runs 13 residues. Germline values: CDR1 SQVTM, CDR2 ANQGSEA. V gave up 8 bases and J gave up 1 base; unmatched junction bases: 6. Original processing methods: Estimates of nucleated cell counts were drawn from the amplification of reference gene primers. The method was immunoSEQ multiplex PCR; TCRdb's version includes in-frame clones alone and lacks a portion of them. Clone size and the V and J calls come from that table; the DNA yielded D and trimming. The top ten hold about 4.1% of the sample, which has approximately 300,000 clones, approximately 83% seen once. Living in roughly 25 US areas, the participants were between roughly 18 and 90 years of age. Participants were placed into cohorts based on the clinical history they reported. Recovered status in Cohort 3 required two negative PCRs, clearance, or symptom resolution.

The sequenced sample consisted of PBMCs or T cells enriched from blood (not recorded which). This chain uses TRBV29-1 with TRBJ2-3; 7 bases agree with TRBD1. The receptor comes from a young woman who had recovered from COVID-19. As DNA, the CDR3 is TGCAGCTCGTCCGGACAGGGCACAGATACGCAGTATTTT. This translates into CSSSGQGTDTQYF.